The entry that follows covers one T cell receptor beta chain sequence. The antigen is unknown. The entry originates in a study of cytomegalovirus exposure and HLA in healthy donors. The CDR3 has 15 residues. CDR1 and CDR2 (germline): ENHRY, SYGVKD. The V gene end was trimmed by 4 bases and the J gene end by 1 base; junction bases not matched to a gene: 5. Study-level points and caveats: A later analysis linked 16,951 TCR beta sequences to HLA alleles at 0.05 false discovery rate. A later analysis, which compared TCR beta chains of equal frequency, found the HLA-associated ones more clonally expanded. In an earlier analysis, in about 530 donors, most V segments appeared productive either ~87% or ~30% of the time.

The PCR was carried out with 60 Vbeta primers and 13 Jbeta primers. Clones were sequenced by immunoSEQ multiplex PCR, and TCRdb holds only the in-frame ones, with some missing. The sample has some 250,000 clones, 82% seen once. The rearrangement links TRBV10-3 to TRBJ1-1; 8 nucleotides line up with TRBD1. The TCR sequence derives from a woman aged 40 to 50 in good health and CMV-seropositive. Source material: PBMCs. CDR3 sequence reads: CAISAGGSQNTEAFF. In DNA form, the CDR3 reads TGTGCCATCAGTGCAGGGGGCTCTCAGAACACTGAAGCTTTCTTT.